What follows are 17 T cell receptor beta chains derived from one specimen sequenced in a study of blood T cell repertoires in COVID-19. TCRdb keeps only in-frame clones here, not all; method: immunoSEQ multiplex PCR. The sample lists around 150,000 clones, more than 60% occurring once. The source material was peripheral blood. The receptors come from a man aged 45-65 years with acute or convalescent COVID-19.

This clone is a singleton in its sample. The chain couples TRBV11-2 to TRBJ2-5; D gene ambiguous. Germline V lookup: CDR1 SGHAT, CDR2 FQNNGV. The germline V and J ends were trimmed by 5 bases and 2 bases, with 12 bases remaining between them. The CDR3 has 14 amino acids. CDR3 amino acids: CASSPPDWQETQYF. The CDR3 nucleotides are TGTGCCAGCAGCCCTCCTGACTGGCAAGAGACCCAGTACTTC.

The chain is built from TRBV4-1 and TRBJ2-5; the match to TRBD1 covers 7 bases. CDR3 length: 15 residues. Germline V gene sequence: CDR1 MGHRA, CDR2 YSYEKL. V lost 4 bases and J lost 5; bases outside the gene matches: 10. CDR3 amino acids: CASSLRQGRGETQYF. The CDR3 DNA sequence: TGCGCCAGCAGCCTTAGACAGGGCCGTGGGGAGACCCAGTACTTC.

The CDR3 nucleotides read TGCGCCAGCAGCCAAAATCCCGGAGTAGCAACTAATGAAAAACTGTTTTTT. Translating it yields CASSQNPGVATNEKLFF. The rearrangement joins TRBV4-1 to TRBJ1-4, with D uncertain. V dropped 2 bases and J dropped 0 bases, with 13 bases sitting between them. Per the germline V gene, CDR1 is MGHRA and CDR2 is YSYEKL. The length of the CDR3 is 17 residues.

The V call is TRBV5-4, the J call TRBJ2-1, with D perhaps matching TRBD2 (5 bases). V was cut by 0 bases and J by 0 bases, with 13 bases left in between. Germline assignment: CDR1 SGHNT and CDR2 YYREEE (reference sequence). This CDR3 spans 17 amino acids. The DNA for the CDR3 is TGTGCCAGCAGCTTGGGAGGGTTGATAAGCTCCTACAATGAGCAGTTCTTC. This sequence encodes CASSLGGLISSYNEQFF.

The chain uses TRBV5-1 and TRBJ2-2; maybe TRBD1 (8 bases). Germline values: CDR1 SGHRS, CDR2 YFSETQ. This CDR3 comprises 13 residues. The DNA for the CDR3 is TGCGTCCACAGGGGGGGAAAATCCGGGGAGCTGTTTTTT. Translation gives CVHRGGKSGELFF.

V gene TRBV3-1 (or the pseudogene TRBV3-2) combines with J gene TRBJ2-5; 8 bases are shared with TRBD2. V was pared by 5 bases and J by 1 base, with 3 bases of the junction left unmatched. There are 14 residues in the CDR3. CDR1 LGHDT and CDR2 YNNKEL come from the germline V gene (reference sequence). The CDR3 here is CASSILAAQETQYF. The CDR3, as DNA: TGTGCCAGCAGCATACTAGCGGCCCAAGAGACCCAGTACTTC.

This chain uses TRBV6-4 with TRBJ2-1; 7 positions match TRBD1. The CDR3 sequence is 16 residues long. In germline, CDR1 is MRHNA, CDR2 SNTAGT. The J segment lost 4 bases and the V segment lost 0 bases, leaving 6 bases of the junction unmatched. The CDR3 region has the DNA TGTGCCAGCAGTGACTCGGCAGGGGGATTATACAATGAGCAGTTCTTC. This encodes CASSDSAGGLYNEQFF.

V usage is TRBV9 and J usage is TRBJ2-3; D ambiguous. Germline CDR1 SGDLS, CDR2 YYNGEE. This CDR3 region has 15 residues. V was trimmed by 0 bases and J by 0 bases, leaving 8 bases between them. The CDR3 reads CASSVGASSTDTQYF. As DNA, the CDR3 is TGTGCCAGCAGCGTAGGGGCATCAAGCACAGATACGCAGTATTTT.

The chain recombines TRBV7-9 with TRBJ2-3; 10 bases are a match to TRBD2. CDR1 SEHNR and CDR2 FQNEAQ come from the germline V gene (reference sequence). V trimming: 5 bases; J trimming: 6 bases; junction bases outside the gene matches: 8. The CDR3 is made up of 15 amino acids. The DNA of the CDR3 is TGTGCCAGCAGCGTCCAGCGGGGGGGGCGCGATACGCAGTATTTT. Its protein is CASSVQRGGRDTQYF.

This clone turned up a few times. The chain employs TRBV18 and TRBJ2-1; 14 bases fit TRBD2. The germline CDR1 and CDR2 sequences are KGHSH and LQKENI. After removal of 4 bases from V and 8 bases from J, the junction contained 16 bases not matched to a gene. The CDR3 length is 19 residues. In DNA, the CDR3 is TGTGCCAGCTCACTCCTGACTAGCGGGGGGGGATCTCGCGGTGATGAGCAGTTCTTC. This sequence encodes CASSLLTSGGGSRGDEQFF.

This rearrangement joins TRBV5-1 to TRBJ2-5; 8 nucleotides align to TRBD1. CDR3 length: 15 residues. The J segment lost 0 bases and the V segment lost 5 bases, leaving 6 bases of the junction unmatched. Germline V lookup: CDR1 SGHRS, CDR2 YFSETQ. The CDR3 region is CASRQGTGYQETQYF. For the CDR3, the DNA is TGCGCCAGCAGACAAGGGACAGGCTACCAAGAGACCCAGTACTTC.

The rearrangement links TRBV3-1 (or the pseudogene TRBV3-2) to TRBJ2-2; D unresolved. V lost 4 bases, J lost 6 bases, and 12 bases lay in between. Germline V CDR1 and CDR2: LGHDT, YNNKEL (reference sequence). The CDR3 spans 14 residues. The CDR3 DNA follows: TGTGCCAGCAGCCCCGCCGGCGAGGCCGGGGAGCTGTTTTTT. It is translated as CASSPAGEAGELFF.

For this clone: The sample holds other DNA sequences that translate to the same CDR3. This chain joins TRBV5-4 and TRBJ1-1; D is uncertain. V was pared by 1 base and J by 0 bases, with 7 bases between. The CDR3 loop spans 14 amino acids. Germline lookup yields CDR1 SGHNT and CDR2 YYREEE (reference sequence). The CDR3 loop is CASSLPGLNTEAFF. DNA for the CDR3: TGTGCCAGCAGCTTGCCCGGGTTGAACACTGAAGCTTTCTTT.

The chain has TRBV6-5 and TRBJ1-2; D is perhaps TRBD1 (6 bases). This CDR3 has 13 amino acids. Germline V lookup: CDR1 MNHEY, CDR2 SVGAGI. Deletions cut 7 bases from V and 6 bases from J, with 15 bases between. CDR3 nucleotides: TGTGCCAGCACGGACAGATTTCAAAATGGCTACACCTTC. Its protein product is CASTDRFQNGYTF.

The chain has TRBV2 and TRBJ1-1; D unresolved. The CDR3 loop spans 13 amino acids. Between the trimmed V and J ends, which lost 3 bases and 1 base, there was a span of 6 bases. The germline V gene has CDR1 SNHLY and CDR2 FYNNEI. The CDR3 DNA follows: TGTGCCAGCAGTGATAGTCGGAACACTGAAGCTTTCTTT. The encoded protein is CASSDSRNTEAFF. Complete variable domain (other parts from reference TRBV2 and TRBJ1-1): EPEVTQTPSHQVTQMGQEVILRCVPISNHLYFYWYRQILGQKVEFLVSFYNNEISEKSEIFDDQFSVERPDGSNFTLKIRSTKLEDSAMYFCASSDSRNTEAFFGQGTRLTVV.

The V call is TRBV21-1, the J call TRBJ1-1; the table names TRBD1, a call not compared with the DNA. TRBV21-1 counts as a pseudogene. This CDR3 is 18 amino acids long. The CDR3 sequence is CASSFQYRGDMLSTEAFF. In DNA, the CDR3 is TGTGCCAGCAGCTTTCAATACAGGGGGGATATGTTAAGCACTGAAGCTTTCTTT.

This clone was picked up a small number of times. The gene calls are TRBV5-1 and TRBJ1-5; D ambiguous. The length of the CDR3 is 15 residues. Trimming shortened V by 1 base and J by 4 bases, and 12 bases separated the two germline ends. Germline V gene lookup returns CDR1 SGHRS and CDR2 YFSETQ. CDR3 sequence (DNA): TGCGCCAGCAGCTTGAACGCCGGCGGGAATCAGCCCCAGCATTTT. This gives the protein CASSLNAGGNQPQHF.